The rows below give T cell receptor beta chains drawn from one sample of a study of cytomegalovirus exposure and HLA in healthy donors. Using immunoSEQ multiplex PCR, the repertoire was profiled, and TCRdb retains in-frame clones only, with some absent. The repertoire includes nearly 200,000 clones, 75% to 85% of them detected once, and approximately 0.39% sits in the top ten. Sequences were obtained from PBMCs. The origin of the receptors is a male donor in good health and CMV-seropositive. Both conserved end residues are part of each CDR3. Fields, in order: J gene, clone size, D gene, V gene, CDR3 protein, CDR3 DNA. D genes are given only for firm matches. Size is stated for part of the rows, as once, few or many counts, or as a class when the clone is expanded.

>TRBJ1-1|few|TRBD1|TRBV6-5
CASSSTRGQLNTEAFF
TGTGCCAGCAGTTCCACGCGGGGACAGCTGAACACTGAAGCTTTCTTT
>TRBJ2-7|-|-|TRBV7-8
CASSLFQGPSYEQYF
TGTGCCAGCAGCTTATTCCAGGGGCCTTCCTACGAGCAGTACTTC
>TRBJ2-2|once|TRBD2|TRBV5-1
CASSLLGSGEMNTGELFF
TGCGCCAGCAGCTTGTTGGGTAGCGGGGAGATGAACACCGGGGAGCTGTTTTTT
>TRBJ2-7|few|TRBD2|TRBV7-2
CASSFGTSGREQYF
TGTGCCAGCAGCTTCGGGACTAGCGGGAGGGAGCAGTACTTC
>TRBJ1-3|-|TRBD1|TRBV5-4
CASSGDRGSSENTIYF
TGTGCCAGCAGCGGGGACAGGGGATCTTCCGAAAACACCATATATTTT
>TRBJ1-2|-|TRBD1|TRBV11-2
CASRMHRGSYGYTF
TGTGCCAGCAGAATGCACAGGGGTTCGTATGGCTACACCTTC
>TRBJ2-7|-|-|TRBV28
CASSFLGDYEQYF
TGTGCCAGCAGTTTTTTAGGGGACTACGAGCAGTACTTC
>TRBJ2-2|-|-|TRBV4-3
CASSPPVTGWVAHDTGELFF
TGCGCCAGCAGCCCACCCGTGACGGGTTGGGTCGCACATGACACCGGGGAGCTGTTTTTT
>TRBJ2-7|-|-|TRBV6-1
CASEFLGQAYEQYF
TGTGCCAGCGAGTTCCTGGGGCAGGCCTACGAGCAGTACTTC
>TRBJ2-5|-|-|TRBV7-9
CASSFMPGTQETQYF
TGTGCCAGCAGCTTTATGCCCGGGACACAAGAGACCCAGTACTTC
>TRBJ1-5|-|-|TRBV18
CASSEGVSNQPQHF
TGTGCCAGCTCGGAAGGGGTAAGCAATCAGCCCCAGCATTTT
>TRBJ1-5|-|TRBD1|TRBV25-1
CASSEGGDRINQPQHF
TGTGCCAGCAGTGAAGGTGGGGACAGAATCAATCAGCCCCAGCATTTT
>TRBJ2-2|-|-|TRBV2
CASSLSVTGELFF
TGTGCCAGCAGTCTAAGTGTCACCGGGGAGCTGTTTTTT
>TRBJ2-2|-|-|TRBV2
CASSTGPGELFF
TGTGCCAGCAGTACAGGGCCCGGGGAGCTGTTTTTT
>TRBJ1-5|-|TRBD1|TRBV6-6
CASDRGSNQPQHF
TGTGCCAGTGACAGGGGAAGCAATCAGCCCCAGCATTTT
>TRBJ2-7|-|TRBD1|TRBV19
CASSMRQGSYEQYF
TGTGCCAGTAGTATGAGACAGGGGTCCTACGAGCAGTACTTC
>TRBJ2-1|-|TRBD2|TRBV15
CATSRESAGRAYNEQFF
TGTGCCACCAGCAGAGAGTCAGCGGGGCGGGCCTACAATGAGCAGTTCTTC
>TRBJ2-1|-|TRBD2|TRBV10-3
CATASGGNNEQFF
TGTGCCACAGCTAGCGGGGGGAACAATGAGCAGTTCTTC
>TRBJ1-1|-|TRBD1|TRBV19
CASSMAGTGGRHTEAFF
TGTGCCAGTAGTATGGCAGGGACAGGGGGCCGGCACACTGAAGCTTTCTTT
>TRBJ1-6|-|TRBD1|TRBV7-8
CASSRDRVSYNSPLHF
TGTGCCAGCAGCCGAGACAGGGTGTCCTATAATTCACCCCTCCACTTT
>TRBJ1-5|-|-|TRBV27
CASSFKGGAQPQHF
TGTGCCAGCAGTTTCAAAGGTGGGGCTCAGCCCCAGCATTTT
>TRBJ2-2|few|-|TRBV7-2
CASSSGFTGELFF
TGTGCCAGCAGTTCAGGGTTCACCGGGGAGCTGTTTTTT
>TRBJ1-5|-|TRBD1|TRBV11-1
CASSSDRRQPQHF
TGTGCCAGCAGTTCGGACAGGAGGCAGCCCCAGCATTTT
>TRBJ2-5|once|-|TRBV15
CATSPLEFDQETQYF
TGTGCCACCAGCCCTCTAGAATTCGATCAAGAGACCCAGTACTTC
>TRBJ1-5|-|-|TRBV23-1
CASSPGQGPQPQHF
TGCGCCAGCAGTCCAGGGCAGGGCCCTCAGCCTCAGCATTTT
>TRBJ1-1|-|-|TRBV27
CASSWGSQNTEAFF
TGTGCCAGCAGTTGGGGCAGCCAGAACACTGAAGCTTTCTTT
>TRBJ2-3|-|TRBD2|TRBV4-2
CASSHPGLAATDTQYF
TGTGCCAGCAGCCACCCGGGACTAGCGGCGACAGATACGCAGTATTTT
>TRBJ2-6|-|-|TRBV27
CASSFLPPSRATGANVLTF
TGTGCCAGCAGTTTCCTTCCTCCATCGAGGGCGACTGGGGCCAACGTCCTGACTTTC
>TRBJ2-7|-|TRBD2|TRBV19
CASSIVSGGVAEQYF
TGTGCCAGTAGTATAGTCTCGGGAGGGGTGGCCGAGCAGTACTTC
>TRBJ1-2|once|TRBD1|TRBV11-2
CASSPTGRYGYTF
TGTGCCAGCAGCCCGACAGGGAGGTATGGCTACACCTTC
>TRBJ2-7|-|-|TRBV19
CASSMGSSYEQYF
TGTGCCAGTAGTATGGGCAGCTCCTACGAGCAGTACTTC
>TRBJ2-3|-|-|TRBV2
CASAADRTLRVTQYF
TGTGCCAGCGCCGCCGACAGGACGTTAAGGGTTACGCAGTATTTT
>TRBJ1-2|-|-|TRBV19
CASSALGGSYGYTF
TGTGCCAGTAGTGCTCTGGGGGGAAGCTATGGCTACACCTTC
>TRBJ2-7|-|-|TRBV19
CASSLSGGPLYEQYF
TGTGCCAGTAGTCTGTCGGGGGGCCCCCTCTACGAGCAGTACTTC
>TRBJ1-3|-|-|TRBV11-2
CASSSRRNTIYF
TGTGCCAGCAGCTCCAGGAGAAACACCATATATTTT
>TRBJ2-3|-|TRBD2|TRBV2
CASSETSGRYTQYF
TGTGCCAGCAGTGAAACTAGCGGGAGGTATACGCAGTATTTT
>TRBJ1-5|few|TRBD1|TRBV30
CAWSRQGGQPQHF
TGTGCCTGGAGCCGACAGGGTGGTCAGCCCCAGCATTTT
>TRBJ2-7|-|-|TRBV4-1
CASSQDTGSVYEQYF
TGCGCCAGCAGCCAAGATACAGGGAGTGTCTACGAGCAGTACTTC
>TRBJ2-7|-|-|TRBV6-5
CASGSKTYEQYF
TGTGCCAGCGGGAGTAAAACCTACGAGCAGTACTTC
>TRBJ1-6|-|-|TRBV10-3
CAISESPDSPLHF
TGTGCCATCAGTGAGTCTCCGGATTCACCCCTCCACTTT